A single sample gave rise to the 15 T cell receptor beta chains below, sequenced in a study of response to subunit inactivated influenza vaccine. TCRdb ran MiXCR on the RT-PCR reads and lists one entry per CDR3 protein. The sample has roughly 700,000 distinct CDR3 sequences, around a sixth seen once; the top ten hold around a tenth. The sample here was PBMCs from blood, taken about 13 days after vaccination. The receptors were gathered from a man aged 50 to 59 who received an inactivated influenza vaccine.

Points on this clonotype: Relative to the germline gene, one junction end is altered; a read error may explain this. The chain combines TRBV7-7 with TRBJ2-1; tentative D call: TRBD2 (5 bases). This CDR3 has 14 residues. In germline, CDR1 is SSHAT, CDR2 FNYEAQ (reference sequence). CDR3 in amino acids: CASTKGHGLNEQFF. CDR3 coding DNA: TGTGCTAGCACCAAAGGCCACGGACTCAATGAGCAGTTCTTC.

The chain joins TRBV10-3 to TRBJ2-3; 11 bases match TRBD1. The germline CDR1 and CDR2 sequences are ENHRY and SYGVKD. The CDR3 has 14 amino acids. V lost 6 bases, J lost 4 bases, and 3 bases stayed unmatched. DNA of the CDR3: TGTGCCATCAGGCCGGGACAGGGGGCAGATACGCAGTATTTT. Its protein is CAIRPGQGADTQYF.

The chain joins TRBV4-3 to TRBJ1-5; D gene ambiguous. There are 15 residues in the CDR3. Germline V CDR1 and CDR2: LGHNA, YSLEER. V was shortened by 0 bases and J by 2 bases, with 8 bases between the two germline ends. CDR3 sequence reads: CASSQDLSGNQPQHF. DNA of the CDR3: TGCGCCAGCAGCCAAGATTTGTCCGGCAATCAGCCCCAGCATTTT.

The rearrangement uses TRBV20-1 and TRBJ2-1; D possibly uses TRBD1 or TRBD2 (5 bases each). V dropped 5 bases and J dropped 7 bases, with 27 bases sitting between them. Germline values: CDR1 DFQATT, CDR2 SNEGSKA (reference sequence). The CDR3 consists of 17 residues. CDR3 nucleotides: TGCAGTGCTTTAAAGGACTCGCTAGCTAGGTGGGGGAATGAGCAGTTCTTC. Encoded protein: CSALKDSLARWGNEQFF.

This chain uses TRBV28 with TRBJ2-7; possibly TRBD1 for D (6 bases). Germline-derived CDR1 and CDR2 are MDHEN and SYDVKM. The V and J ends lost 1 base and 4 bases respectively, with 17 bases between them. The CDR3 runs 16 residues. The chain's CDR3 is CASSLSGRGTRYEQYF. The CDR3 nucleotides are TGTGCCAGCAGTTTATCGGGCAGGGGAACACGTTACGAGCAGTACTTC.

This sequence joins TRBV20-1 and TRBJ2-7; 7 positions match TRBD2. After removal of 0 bases from V and 2 bases from J, the junction contained 10 bases not matched to a gene. Germline V lookup: CDR1 DFQATT, CDR2 SNEGSKA (reference sequence). The length of the CDR3 is 16 residues. The CDR3 DNA reads TGCAGTGCTAGAGATCTATTCACGGGGGGAACCTACGAGCAGTACTTC. It encodes CSARDLFTGGTYEQYF.

In this sample, this clonotype turned up many times. V and J are TRBV7-2 and TRBJ1-6, with a possible D match to TRBD1 (5 bases). Germline V lookup: CDR1 SGHTA, CDR2 FQGNSA. The length of the CDR3 is 14 residues. Trimming took 4 bases from V and 6 from J, leaving 10 bases between them. CDR3 loop: CASSWGLLNSPLHF. The CDR3 DNA is TGTGCCAGCAGCTGGGGACTTCTTAATTCACCCCTCCACTTT.

This clonotype was found a few times. This sequence joins TRBV20-1 and TRBJ2-7; D is unresolved. The CDR3 extends over 12 amino acids. Germline values: CDR1 DFQATT, CDR2 SNEGSKA (reference sequence). The V gene lost 3 bases and the J gene lost 1 base, with 7 bases spanning the gap. CDR3 sequence reads: CSASLSSYEQYF. The DNA for the CDR3 is TGCAGTGCTAGTTTATCATCCTACGAGCAGTACTTC.

This chain uses TRBV20-1 with TRBJ2-3, with 9 positions matching TRBD2. This CDR3 has 17 amino acids. Trimming removed 6 bases from V and 3 bases from J; junction bases left unmatched: 16. In germline, CDR1 is DFQATT, CDR2 SNEGSKA (reference sequence). The CDR3 spells CSAALQMGLAGTDTQYF. CDR3 DNA sequence: TGCAGTGCCGCCTTGCAGATGGGGCTAGCGGGAACAGATACGCAGTATTTT.

This clonotype was counted only a few times. The chain links TRBV20-1 to TRBJ2-7; tentatively, D is TRBD2 (5 bases). The CDR3 has 14 amino acids. V lost 2 bases, J lost 1 base, and 12 bases lay in between. The germline CDR1 and CDR2 sequences are DFQATT and SNEGSKA (reference sequence). CDR3 residues: CSARPPGRSYEQYF. The CDR3 nucleotides are TGCAGTGCTAGACCTCCGGGGAGATCCTACGAGCAGTACTTC.

This clonotype turned up a few times. The chain uses TRBV10-2 and TRBJ1-4; no clear D. The CDR3 contains 16 residues. Per germline, CDR1 WSHSY and CDR2 SAAADI. Trimming took off 5 bases at V and 8 bases at J, with 21 bases between the two ends. The CDR3 region is CASSSSRSATEEKLFF. In DNA form, the CDR3 reads TGCGCCAGCAGTTCATCGAGATCGGCTACTGAGGAAAAACTGTTTTTT.

V is TRBV12-3 or TRBV12-4 and J is TRBJ2-7; D possibly corresponds to TRBD2 (5 bases). Trimming removed 6 bases from V and 5 bases from J, with 14 bases in between. This CDR3 comprises 13 residues. CDR3 DNA sequence: TGTGCCAGCAGCCCGGGATCTCATAACGAGCAGTACTTC. This encodes CASSPGSHNEQYF.

This clonotype was counted between two and nine times. The junction differs from germline at one of its ends, possibly a read error. This chain uses TRBV7-7 with TRBJ2-5; 7 bases are a match to TRBD1. CDR1 and CDR2 from the germline V gene are SSHAT and FNYEAQ (reference sequence). CDR3 length equals 14 residues. The DNA of the CDR3 is TGTGCTAGCAGCTTACTCGGGACAGTTGAGACCCAGTACTTC. It codes for CASSLLGTVETQYF.

This clonotype has a handful of counts. CDR3 sequence reads: CASSFRASSYNEQFF. CDR3 bases: TGTGCCAGCAGCTTCCGGGCAAGCTCCTACAATGAGCAGTTCTTC. The rearrangement uses TRBV7-8 and TRBJ2-1; no firm D call. The CDR3 is made up of 15 amino acids. Germline V gene sequence: CDR1 SGHVS, CDR2 FQNEAQ. With 3 bases removed from V and 0 bases from J, the gap between germline ends came to 9 bases.

This sequence joins TRBV28 and TRBJ2-3, with 8 bases lining up with TRBD2. V shed 6 bases, J shed 9 bases, and the junction held 11 bases outside the gene matches. CDR3 size: 14 residues. Germline V gives CDR1 MDHEN, CDR2 SYDVKM. CDR3 amino acids: CASRQRLAGMTQYF. The CDR3 nucleotides read TGTGCCAGCAGGCAGAGGCTAGCGGGCATGACGCAGTATTTT. The whole variable domain, remainder taken from reference TRBV28 and TRBJ2-3, is DVKVTQSSRYLVKRTGEKVFLECVQDMDHENMFWYRQDPGLGLRLIYFSYDVKMKEKGDIPEGYSVSREKKERFSLILESASTNQTSMYLCASRQRLAGMTQYFGPGTRLTVL.